The T cell receptor (beta chain) described here comes from a study of T cell repertoires in cytomegalovirus infection (dated by TCRdb to the late 2010s). With regard to the full study: Donor HLA type was relevant to the analysis, because carriage of CMV infection together with the matching HLA type was indicated by public TCR beta signatures. The research as a whole found: In both this cohort and an independent cohort of over 350 donors, the cumulative frequency of public TCR beta family members distinguished carriers of CMV infection plus the relevant HLA type. The ex vivo response was dominated by HLA-C-restricted CMV-specific TCR beta clonotypes, which also provided the single most frequent clonotype in two of eight donors.

Sequencing instrument: Illumina HiSeq 1500. TCRdb's own reprocessing of the public reads used fastp at Q25 and MiXCR and kept productive beta chains. CDR3 protein sequences are deduplicated, and each keeps its most common genes and DNA. This sample gives 630,000 or so distinct CDR3 sequences in total; less than 25% of them show up just once. The ten top clones hold roughly 8% of the sample. With regard to this clonotype: The antigen it binds to is not known. The sample holds no much larger clone one base away, and base qualities are not on file.

Source material: CD8+ T cells from PBMCs. The clonotype was recovered from a human donor in good health (CMV status not recorded). Some clones in this sample may be carry-over from other donors' samples.

CDR3 loop: CASRQTEGGFEQYF. The DNA is TGTGCCAGCAGGCAGACGGAGGGAGGGTTCGAGCAGTACTTC. The sequence is built from TRBV6-6 and TRBJ2-7, with 7 central nucleotides matching TRBD2. The CDR3 spans 14 residues, from the cysteine through the phenylalanine. Only the CDR3 DNA is retained, 42 bases long and in frame from the first base. V trim: 6 bases; J trim: 6 bases; unmatched bases: 11. Taken from the germline V gene (reference sequence), the CDR1 and CDR2 loops are MNHNY and SVGAGI.